The 8 T cell receptor beta chains below come from one sample, sequenced in a study of shared clonotypes between healthy human individuals. Sequencing used immunoSEQ multiplex PCR; TCRdb keeps in-frame clones, though not all of them. The sample holds about 300,000 clones, approximately 79% seen once. Sequenced: memory CD4+ T cells sorted from blood. Sample subset: CD45RA-negative fraction. The receptors were gathered from a young man in good health.

This clone was detected a few times. This chain joins TRBV5-4 and TRBJ2-7; D gene ambiguous. V lost 3 bases and J lost 3, with 7 bases in between. CDR3 size: 12 residues. Looked up from germline, CDR1 is SGHNT and CDR2 is YYREEE (reference sequence). The CDR3 DNA reads as TGTGCCAGCAGCTCGATTGGCTACGAGCAGTACTTC. This gives the protein CASSSIGYEQYF.

A single count supports this clone. This rearrangement joins TRBV4-3 to TRBJ2-1; TRBD1 agrees at 8 bases. The germline V gene has CDR1 LGHNA and CDR2 YSLEER. This CDR3 is built from 15 residues. With V trimmed by 4 bases and J by 8 bases, 10 bases remained unmatched. Written as DNA, the CDR3 is TGCGCCAGCAGCCGGGACAGGTCAGACTCCGATGAGCAGTTCTTC. Amino acid sequence: CASSRDRSDSDEQFF.

The chain recombines TRBV5-4 with TRBJ1-2; 9 positions match TRBD1. Germline CDR1 and CDR2: SGHNT and YYREEE (reference sequence). This CDR3 has 14 residues. Trimming at V came to 7 bases and at J to 4 bases, leaving 8 bases not matched to a gene. CDR3 sequence reads: CASGPGQGTYGYTF. CDR3 nucleotide sequence: TGTGCCAGCGGTCCGGGACAGGGAACCTATGGCTACACCTTC.

The table lists this clone with a few counts. The chain links TRBV19 to TRBJ2-1; no reliable D call. The CDR3 has 12 residues. Trimming took 5 bases from V and 12 from J, leaving 14 bases between them. Germline values: CDR1 LNHDA, CDR2 SQIVND (reference sequence). The CDR3 nucleotides are TGTGCCAGTAGTCCGTCCCGGCAGATGCAGTTCTTC. Its protein product is CASSPSRQMQFF.

This clone was observed once. The chain joins TRBV9 to TRBJ1-4; tentatively, D is TRBD1 (6 bases). The CDR3 is 15 residues long. Trimming pared 1 base from V and 8 bases from J, leaving 15 bases between. Germline V CDR1 and CDR2: SGDLS, YYNGEE. The CDR3 DNA reads TGTGCCAGCAGCGTAACGGGGGGGCCGTTAGAAAAACTGTTTTTT. It is translated as CASSVTGGPLEKLFF. The variable domain in full, with the rest retrieved from reference TRBV9 and TRBJ1-4, is DSGVTQTPKHLITATGQRVTLRCSPRSGDLSVYWYQQSLDQGLQFLIQYYNGEERAKGNILERFSAQQFPDLHSELNLSSLELGDSALYFCASSVTGGPLEKLFFGSGTQLSVL.

This chain uses TRBV9 with TRBJ1-5; the D gene is possibly TRBD1 (5 bases). The germline V gene has CDR1 SGDLS and CDR2 YYNGEE. Trimming took off 0 bases at V and 5 bases at J, with 12 bases between the two ends. This CDR3 comprises 15 residues. CDR3: CASSVAGGGDQPQHF. CDR3 coding DNA: TGTGCCAGCAGCGTAGCTGGGGGAGGGGATCAGCCCCAGCATTTT.

This clone was observed a few times. The DNA of the CDR3 is TGTGCCAGCAGCCTAAACAGGGGGCGGCCTAACTATGGCTACACCTTC. Residues: CASSLNRGRPNYGYTF. The rearrangement uses TRBV13 and TRBJ1-2; TRBD1 aligns across 9 bases. The CDR3 sequence is 16 residues long. CDR1 is PRHDT, CDR2 FYEKMQ, per germline (reference sequence). With V trimmed by 5 bases and J by 0 bases, 7 bases remained unmatched.

In the case of this clone: A far larger clone is only one base removed, so a read error is likely. Other DNA sequences within the sample encode an identical CDR3. This sequence joins TRBV2 and TRBJ2-7; D is undetermined. The V end lost 6 bases, the J end lost 1 base, and 10 bases lay between the germline ends. This CDR3 is 13 amino acids long. CDR1 is SNHLY and CDR2 is FYNNEI in the germline V gene. The CDR3 DNA reads as TGTGCCAGCAGCGGATTAGGTTCCTACGAGCAGTACTTC. This encodes CASSGLGSYEQYF. The whole variable domain, filled in from reference TRBV2 and TRBJ2-7, reads EPEVTQTPSHQVTQMGQEVILRCVPISNHLYFYWYRQILGQKVEFLVSFYNNEISEKSEIFDDQFSVERPDGSNFTLKIRSTKLEDSAMYFCASSGLGSYEQYFGPGTRLTVT.